This T cell receptor (beta chain) was sequenced for a study of cytomegalovirus exposure and HLA in healthy donors. Study-level background: The approximately 120 validation repertoires used the same platform as the 666 first-cohort repertoires, a later analysis reported. Study-wide findings and caveats: Published work reported that the classifier diagnosed cytomegalovirus status with high specificity and sensitivity. 150 to 200 TCR beta chains were listed as cytomegalovirus-associated. The TCR clusters that emerged in the first cohort tended, a later analysis found, to co-occur in the 110 or so validation repertoires.

TCRdb's table, derived via immunoSEQ multiplex PCR, lists solely in-frame clones and lacks some. Among 89,000 or so clones, over 85% were seen once, and the ten largest hold about 1.1%. Remarks on this clone: Its antigen is undetermined.

CDR1 is MDHEN, CDR2 SYDVKM, per germline. The CDR3 length is 18 residues. The V gene end was trimmed by 6 bases and the J gene end by 0 bases; junction bases not matched to a gene: 10. J is TRBJ2-2 and V is TRBV28; 10 positions match TRBD1. The TCR originated in a woman aged 25-40 years in good health and CMV-seropositive. Source material: PBMCs. The CDR3 bases are TGTGCCAGCAGCTCTGGACAGGGGGGCGGATCGAACACCGGGGAGCTGTTTTTT. This encodes CASSSGQGGGSNTGELFF.